These 17 T cell receptor beta chains were all obtained from the same sample, sequenced in a study of human T cells and chemical hapten exposure (dated by TCRdb to 2020 to 2022). The method behind the library was RACE. Data came from a NextSeq 500. Using fastp trimming at Q25 and MiXCR clonotype assembly, TCRdb reanalyzed the public sequencing data and kept in-frame beta chains. Every CDR3 protein is listed once, alongside the most common genes and DNA of its rows. The sample table records roughly 360,000 distinct CDR3 sequences; approximately 5.1% of these occur just once. The top ten clones comprise approximately 2.3% of the sample. Taken with the paper, the label for time point translates to: patch test 1, 2 weeks after DPC sensitization. The treatment or condition label, read with the paper, signifies: therapeutic diphenylcyclopropenone sensitization with weekly scalp DPC. Here the sequenced sample was whole blood, taken in connection with sensitization to the hapten diphenylcyclopropenone (DPC). The receptors originated from a woman in her 50s with alopecia areata. Some clones in this sample may be carry-over from other donors' samples.

This clonotype occurred a few times. This rearrangement joins TRBV20-1 to TRBJ1-6; D gene unclear. The length of the CDR3 is 14 residues. Between the trimmed V and J ends, which lost 3 bases and 10 bases, there was a span of 16 bases. Looked up from germline, CDR1 is DFQATT and CDR2 is SNEGSKA (reference sequence). This chain's CDR3 is CSARAGSRGSPLHF. DNA for the CDR3: TGCAGTGCTAGGGCCGGATCCCGCGGATCACCCCTCCACTTT.

The chain links TRBV25-1 to TRBJ1-4; 7 bases are shared with TRBD1. From germline, CDR1 is MGHDK and CDR2 SYGVNS. Germline trimming cut 4 bases from V and 1 base from J; bases unmatched to any gene: 3. This CDR3 has 15 residues. This chain's CDR3 is CASSAYRGTNEKLFF. The CDR3 DNA follows: TGTGCCAGCAGTGCCTACAGGGGAACTAATGAAAAACTGTTTTTT.

This clonotype was recorded many times. The V call is TRBV7-9, the J call TRBJ1-5; D is ambiguous. Trimming stripped 1 base from V and 4 bases from J, with 8 bases between. Germline loops: CDR1 SEHNR, CDR2 FQNEAQ (reference sequence). The CDR3 contains 14 residues. The CDR3 protein is CASSLDAGNQPQHF. The CDR3 DNA follows: TGTGCCAGCAGCTTAGACGCGGGGAATCAGCCCCAGCATTTT.

This chain links TRBV5-1 with TRBJ2-7, with 8 bases lining up with TRBD2. This CDR3 has 13 amino acids. CDR1 and CDR2 from the germline V gene are SGHRS and YFSETQ. V shed 4 bases, J shed 4 bases, and the junction held 4 bases outside the gene matches. The CDR3 sequence is CASSIQRGYEQYF. DNA of the CDR3: TGCGCCAGCAGCATCCAGCGGGGGTACGAGCAGTACTTC.

The V and J genes are TRBV29-1 and TRBJ2-1, with 10 bases aligning to TRBD1. Germline V gene sequence: CDR1 SQVTM, CDR2 ANQGSEA. The CDR3 has 13 amino acids. V shed 8 bases, J shed 8 bases, and the junction held 9 bases outside the gene matches. The CDR3 DNA reads TGCAGCCCACCTGGGACAGGGGACGATGAGCAGTTCTTC. Its protein is CSPPGTGDDEQFF.

This clonotype was seen at least ten times. This chain links TRBV9 with TRBJ2-7; 7 nucleotides match TRBD2. The ends lost 4 bases at V and 0 bases at J; junction bases unmatched: 7. The CDR3 consists of 15 residues. Germline CDR1 and CDR2: SGDLS and YYNGEE. The CDR3 DNA reads as TGTGCCAGCAGCCCAGCGGGCGGGAGCTCCTACGAGCAGTACTTC. Amino acids: CASSPAGGSSYEQYF.

As to this clonotype: The junction departs from the called germline gene at one end, perhaps through a read error. The chain employs TRBV7-9 and TRBJ1-6; 8 nucleotides agree with TRBD1. The germline gives CDR1 SEHNR, CDR2 FQNEAQ (reference sequence). The CDR3 consists of 13 residues. The CDR3, as DNA: TGTGCCAGCAGCCCGCCCCGGGGGGACAGGAAAGACTTT. Its protein is CASSPPRGDRKDF.

This clonotype was recorded many times. The chain carries TRBV28 and TRBJ1-2; no reliable D call. V lost 2 bases to trimming and J lost 4 bases, with 8 bases between them. The CDR3 sequence is 13 residues long. CDR1 and CDR2 from the germline V gene are MDHEN and SYDVKM. This CDR3 reads CASSLAVLYGYTF. In nucleotides, the CDR3 is TGTGCCAGCAGTTTAGCGGTCCTCTATGGCTACACCTTC.

This clonotype was found many times. The chain couples TRBV9 to TRBJ2-7, with 9 bases matching TRBD2. This CDR3 region has 15 residues. Germline loops: CDR1 SGDLS, CDR2 YYNGEE. V lost 0 bases and J lost 7; bases outside the gene matches: 8. The CDR3 DNA is TGTGCCAGCAGCGTAGATGGAGCGGGGGGAGGAGAGCAGTACTTC. It specifies CASSVDGAGGGEQYF.

In its sample, this clonotype was seen a few times. The V and J genes are TRBV12-3 or TRBV12-4 and TRBJ2-7, with 7 nucleotides matching TRBD1. This CDR3 has 15 amino acids. V shed 6 bases and J 2 bases; nucleotides not matched to a gene: 10. CDR3 sequence reads: CASSPLQGVAYEQYF. CDR3 nucleotide sequence: TGTGCCAGCAGCCCCTTGCAGGGGGTGGCCTACGAGCAGTACTTC.

This clonotype was found many times. The rearrangement links TRBV6-1 to TRBJ2-3; no definite D call. CDR3 length equals 13 residues. Trimming shortened V by 6 bases and J by 0 bases, and 7 bases separated the two germline ends. CDR1 MNHNS and CDR2 SASEGT come from the germline V gene. The chain's CDR3 is CASRALSTDTQYF. DNA of the CDR3: TGTGCCAGCAGGGCCCTCAGCACAGATACGCAGTATTTT.

This clonotype was found many times. The chain uses TRBV3-1 and TRBJ1-2, with a possible D match to TRBD1 (5 bases). CDR3 length: 13 amino acids. The germline V gene has CDR1 LGHDT and CDR2 YNNKEL (reference sequence). V was clipped by 3 bases and J by 8 bases, with 13 bases between them. CDR3 region: CASSHNRQTGYTF. CDR3 nucleotide sequence: TGTGCCAGCAGCCACAACCGACAGACAGGCTACACCTTC. The whole variable domain, remainder taken from reference TRBV3-1 and TRBJ1-2, is DTAVSQTPKYLVTQMGNDKSIKCEQNLGHDTMYWYKQDSKKFLKIMFSYNNKELIINETVPNRFSPKSPDKAHLNLHINSLELGDSAVYFCASSHNRQTGYTFGSGTRLTVV.

This clonotype was detected ten times or more. V is TRBV25-1 and J is TRBJ1-2; D perhaps matches TRBD1 (5 bases). V was pared by 2 bases and J by 4 bases, with 8 bases between. CDR3 length: 13 residues. Germline CDR1 MGHDK, CDR2 SYGVNS. CDR3: CASSETGRYGYTF. The CDR3 coding sequence is TGTGCCAGCAGTGAAACAGGCCGCTATGGCTACACCTTC.

This clonotype was counted at least ten times. The J gene is TRBJ1-6, the V gene TRBV6-5; 8 bases line up with TRBD1. This CDR3 is built from 19 residues. CDR1 is MNHEY and CDR2 is SVGAGI in the germline V gene. J was trimmed by 8 bases and V by 2 bases; bases with no gene match: 17. The CDR3 DNA reads as TGTGCCAGCAGTTACACCCCTCCGACAAGTGGACAGGGCTATTCACCCCTCCACTTT. Translation gives CASSYTPPTSGQGYSPLHF.

This clonotype was counted at least ten times. This chain connects TRBV9 to TRBJ2-1, with no clear D. The V end lost 4 bases, the J end lost 3 bases, and 14 bases lay between the germline ends. The CDR3 runs to 15 residues. CDR1 is SGDLS, CDR2 YYNGEE, per germline. The CDR3 spells CASSPDGSRYNEQFF. CDR3 nucleotides: TGTGCCAGCAGCCCCGACGGCTCCCGCTACAATGAGCAGTTCTTC.

This clonotype came up a few times. The chain carries TRBV5-6 and TRBJ2-7, with 11 bases matching TRBD2. V was pared by 0 bases and J by 1 base, with 3 bases of the junction left unmatched. The V gene's germline CDR1 is SGHDT and CDR2 YYEEEE. The CDR3 runs 16 residues. Here the CDR3 reads CASSLALAGGSYEQYF. In DNA form, the CDR3 reads TGTGCCAGCAGCTTGGCGCTAGCGGGAGGATCCTACGAGCAGTACTTC.

V and J are TRBV18 and TRBJ1-5; D gene uncertain. Trimming cost V 1 base and J 0 bases, with 10 bases left between them. The CDR3 consists of 16 residues. Germline lookup yields CDR1 KGHSH and CDR2 LQKENI. The CDR3 DNA reads TGTGCCAGCTCACCACAGGCGACGTATAGCAATCAGCCCCAGCATTTT. Its protein is CASSPQATYSNQPQHF.